This section outlines one TCR beta chain sequence together with its context. Its antigen is currently unknown. Measured with immunoSEQ multiplex PCR; TCRdb has only the in-frame clones, and not every one. This sample has 80,000 to 95,000 clones, with around nine tenths found just once. This sample stems from a study of OX40 agonist ivuxolimab in advanced cancers. Findings and limits, study-wide: A proportion of nonresponders additionally exhibited low normalized T-cell clonal expansion.

The CDR3 is 15 amino acids. Germline V gene lookup returns CDR1 SGHNT and CDR2 YYREEE (reference sequence). Trimming at V came to 4 bases and at J to 6 bases, leaving 11 bases not matched to a gene. This TCR was recovered from an adult with an advanced solid tumor such as melanoma, head and neck, liver or kidney cancer. The sample was CD4+ or CD8+ T cells sorted from blood, taken in a trial of the OX40 agonist ivuxolimab. The chain combines TRBV5-4 with TRBJ2-7, with 9 bases fitting TRBD1. CDR3 nucleotide sequence: TGTGCCAGCAGCGGGCCGGGACAGGGAACCTCCGAGCAGTACTTC. Amino acid sequence: CASSGPGQGTSEQYF.